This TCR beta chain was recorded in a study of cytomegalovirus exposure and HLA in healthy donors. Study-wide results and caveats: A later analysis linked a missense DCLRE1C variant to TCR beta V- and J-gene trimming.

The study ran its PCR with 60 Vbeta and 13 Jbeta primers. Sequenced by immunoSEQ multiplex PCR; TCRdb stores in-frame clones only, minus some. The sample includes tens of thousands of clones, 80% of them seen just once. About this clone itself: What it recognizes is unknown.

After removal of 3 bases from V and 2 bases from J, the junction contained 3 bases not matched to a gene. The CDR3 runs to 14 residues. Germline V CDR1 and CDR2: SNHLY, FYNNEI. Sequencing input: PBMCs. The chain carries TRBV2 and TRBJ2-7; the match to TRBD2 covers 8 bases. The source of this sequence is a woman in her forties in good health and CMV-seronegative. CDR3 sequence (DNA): TGTGCCAGCAGTGACGGACTAGCAACCTACGAGCAGTACTTC. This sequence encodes CASSDGLATYEQYF. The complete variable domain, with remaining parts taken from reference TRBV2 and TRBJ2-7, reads EPEVTQTPSHQVTQMGQEVILRCVPISNHLYFYWYRQILGQKVEFLVSFYNNEISEKSEIFDDQFSVERPDGSNFTLKIRSTKLEDSAMYFCASSDGLATYEQYFGPGTRLTVT.